This T cell receptor beta chain derives from a study of blood T cell repertoires in COVID-19. Here immunoSEQ multiplex PCR was the method, and the copy in TCRdb shows in-frame clones only, minus some. The data show hundreds of thousands of clones, 89% seen once. The V end was cut by 4 bases, the J end by 5 bases, with 18 bases between. CDR1 is MGHDK and CDR2 is SYGVNS in the germline V gene. The CDR3 consists of 16 residues. Assignment of participants to cohorts was predicated upon participant-reported clinical history. The J gene is TRBJ1-5, the V gene TRBV25-1; D not certain. Material: PBMCs or T cells enriched from blood (not recorded which). The TCR originated in a woman in her forties who had recovered from COVID-19. CDR3 in DNA: TGTGCCAGCAGTGGGGTTCGGCAGCTCCTAGATCAGCCCCAGCATTTT. This sequence encodes CASSGVRQLLDQPQHF.